A selection of T cell receptor beta chains follows, all from one sample in a study of T cell changes during pregnancy in multiple sclerosis. Clones were read by immunoSEQ multiplex PCR, and TCRdb kept only the in-frame ones, dropping some. The sample records tens of thousands of clones, 92% being singletons. This specimen was peripheral blood, taken before pregnancy. The receptors here all came from a female donor with multiple sclerosis, enrolled in a pregnancy study. The CDR3 runs from the conserved cysteine through the conserved F or W. The D gene is left open where the match is weak. Only part of the rows carry a size: once, few, many, or a class if the clone is expanded.

>-|TRBJ1-5|-|TRBV21-1
TGTGCCAGCAGCCGTTGCCTCCGGCGGTGGGAGCTGAAGAGCAATCAGCCCCAGCATTTT
CASSRCLRRWELKSNQPQHF
>few|TRBJ1-2|TRBD1|TRBV5-8
TGTGCCAGCAGCTTTGGGGTTAGGACAGGCCATGGCTACACCTTC
CASSFGVRTGHGYTF
>once|TRBJ1-6|-|TRBV21-1
TGTGCCAGCAGCAGAGGAACCTCTTATAATTCACCCCTCCACTTT
CASSRGTSYNSPLHF
>-|TRBJ1-2|-|TRBV7-3
TGTGCCAGCAGCTTAGGTGCCAGCGCTAACTATGGCTACACCTTC
CASSLGASANYGYTF
>-|TRBJ2-7|TRBD2|TRBV5-1
TGCGCCAGCAGCTTGAGTCGGACTAGCGGGGACTACGAGCAGTACTTC
CASSLSRTSGDYEQYF
>-|TRBJ2-3|TRBD2|TRBV10-3
TGTGCCATCAGTCCGAACCCAGGACTAGCGGGGGTCAGCACAGATACGCAGTATTTT
CAISPNPGLAGVSTDTQYF
>-|TRBJ2-1|-|TRBV30
TGTGCCTGGAGTATCAAAGCTGAGCAGTTCTTC
CAWSIKAEQFF
>-|TRBJ1-1|TRBD1|TRBV12-5
TGTGCTAGTGGCCTAGGGACAGAGAACACTGAAGCTTTCTTT
CASGLGTENTEAFF
>few|TRBJ1-2|TRBD1|TRBV19
TGTGCCAGTAGGCTCGGGACAGGGCTTGGCTACACCTTC
CASRLGTGLGYTF
>-|TRBJ1-5|-|TRBV19
TGTGCCAGTAGTATTATCGAGGGAAATCAGCCCCAGCATTTT
CASSIIEGNQPQHF
>-|TRBJ2-7|TRBD1|TRBV18
TGTGCCAGCTCACGGGACAGGGGGTCCTCCTACGAGCAGTACTTC
CASSRDRGSSYEQYF
>-|TRBJ2-7|-|TRBV6-5
TGTGCCAGCAGTTCCGCACTTTTACGGGGATACTACGAGCAGTACTTC
CASSSALLRGYYEQYF
>-|TRBJ1-2|-|TRBV6-5
TGTGCCAGCAGTTTAGTAGAGGTGGGCTATGGCTACACCTTC
CASSLVEVGYGYTF
>-|TRBJ1-2|-|TRBV6-1
TGTGCCAGCAGCCAATCGGGGACTTTCGGCTATGGCTACACCTTC
CASSQSGTFGYGYTF
>-|TRBJ1-5|-|TRBV5-1
TGCGCCAGCAGCCCCACAGGGACGACGAGCAATCAGCCCCAGCATTTT
CASSPTGTTSNQPQHF
>-|TRBJ2-5|TRBD2|TRBV4-1
TGCGCCAGCAGCCCCTGGACTAGCGGGGGGGGAGAGACCCAGTACTTC
CASSPWTSGGGETQYF
>-|TRBJ2-7|-|TRBV19
TGTGCCAGTAGCAAGGGACAAACCTACGAGCAGTACTTC
CASSKGQTYEQYF
>-|TRBJ2-1|TRBD2|TRBV4-2
TGTGCCAGCAGTCCTACCGAGGGAGCGGGGGGGGACAATGAGCAGTTCTTC
CASSPTEGAGGDNEQFF
>-|TRBJ2-5|TRBD1|TRBV19
TGTGCCAGTAGTCCAGGGACAGCGAGAGACTCAGAGACCCAGTACTTC
CASSPGTARDSETQYF
>-|TRBJ1-2|-|TRBV9
TGTGCCAGTTTAGGGGAGGGTGTGGGCTACACCTTC
CASLGEGVGYTF
>-|TRBJ2-7|TRBD1|TRBV9
TGTGCCAGCAGCCCTCCGGGACAGGGGGCGTCCTACGAGCAGTACTTC
CASSPPGQGASYEQYF
>once|TRBJ1-3|-|TRBV30
TGTGCCTGGAGTGTAGCGGGAAACACCATATATTTT
CAWSVAGNTIYF